Below are 6 T cell receptor beta chains sequenced from a single sample in a study of T cell repertoires in cytomegalovirus infection. Antigen specificity for these receptors is unknown. TCRdb recomputed calls from the reads with MiXCR, one row per CDR3 protein. The sample shows hundreds of thousands of distinct CDR3 sequences, about 33% of them seen only once. The sequenced sample was cultured PBMCs, obtained from culture after CMV antigen stimulation. These receptors were collected from a human donor in good health (CMV status not recorded). Some clones in this sample may be carry-over from other donors' samples.

The gene calls are TRBV7-2 and TRBJ2-5; perhaps D is TRBD1 or TRBD2 (5 bases each). CDR1 SGHTA and CDR2 FQGNSA come from the germline V gene. This CDR3 contains 14 residues. Trimming took 1 base from V and 4 from J, leaving 10 bases between them. This chain's CDR3 is CASSLVGPLETQYF. CDR3 DNA: TGTGCCAGCAGCTTAGTGGGACCTCTAGAGACCCAGTACTTC. Using reference TRBV7-2 and TRBJ2-5 for the parts outside the CDR3, the full variable domain is GAGVSQSPSNKVTEKGKDVELRCDPISGHTALYWYRQSLGQGLEFLIYFQGNSAPDKSGLPSDRFSAERTGGSVSTLTIQRTQQEDSAVYLCASSLVGPLETQYFGPGTRLLVL.

This clonotype was seen a few times. The chain joins TRBV7-2 to TRBJ2-2, with 11 bases that match TRBD2. Germline CDR1 is SGHTA and CDR2 is FQGNSA. V dropped 5 bases and J dropped 4; count of bases not matched to a gene: 12. This CDR3 is 18 amino acids long. The CDR3 DNA reads as TGTGCCAGCAGCCGCAGAATGACTAGCGGGATAGGCACCGGGGAGCTGTTTTTT. Protein product: CASSRRMTSGIGTGELFF.

The CDR3 loop reads CASSLMGSRDRGTYEQYF. The CDR3 DNA reads as TGTGCCAGCAGCTTAATGGGATCGCGGGACAGGGGAACCTACGAGCAGTACTTC. The chain combines TRBV7-9 with TRBJ2-7; 10 nucleotides agree with TRBD1. Unmatched junction bases numbered 12, after V lost 2 bases and J lost 2 bases. This CDR3 contains 18 residues. Germline CDR1 is SEHNR and CDR2 is FQNEAQ (reference sequence).

This clonotype came up a few times. The chain employs TRBV20-1 and TRBJ2-1, with TRBD2 matching 7 bases. V was pared by 3 bases and J by 5 bases, with 10 bases of the junction left unmatched. Germline V gives CDR1 DFQATT, CDR2 SNEGSKA (reference sequence). There are 15 residues in the CDR3. The CDR3, as DNA: TGCAGTGCTAGTTCGATGGGCGGGGGACACAATGAGCAGTTCTTC. This encodes CSASSMGGGHNEQFF.

The V and J genes are TRBV10-3 and TRBJ2-5; unclear D gene. This CDR3 has 13 residues. Looked up from germline, CDR1 is ENHRY and CDR2 is SYGVKD. The V and J ends lost 8 bases and 5 bases respectively, with 15 bases between them. CDR3 sequence: CAISPPDGETQYF. The CDR3 DNA follows: TGTGCCATCTCCCCACCCGACGGGGAGACCCAGTACTTC.

V is TRBV12-2 and J is TRBJ2-5. TRBV12-2 is tagged as a pseudogene. This CDR3 spans 14 amino acids. The CDR3 region is CASRLIEVVETQYF. The CDR3 DNA sequence: TGTGCAAGTCGCTTAATTGAAGTCGTAGAGACCCAGTACTTC.